The 11 T cell receptor beta chains presented below share a single source sample, sequenced in a study of shared clonotypes between healthy human individuals (dated by TCRdb to about 2020). The library relied on the immunoSEQ multiplex PCR assay. The clones in this table, taken by TCRdb from immuneACCESS, are in-frame only. Not every clone is retained; where verified, under half of the shortfall comes from an unresolved V gene, and the cause of the rest is unknown. The sample table shows some 500,000 clones, and almost 97% are seen once. The ten largest clones take up roughly 0.06% of the sample. Sequenced material: naive CD4+ T cells sorted from blood. The cell subset or site label on this specimen signifies: CD45RA+ positively selected. The receptors stem from a woman in her 30s in good health.

V is TRBV2 and J is TRBJ2-3; TRBD2 is a possible D gene (6 bases). CDR3 length: 14 amino acids. V was cut by 7 bases and J by 1 base, with 12 bases left in between. Germline loops: CDR1 SNHLY, CDR2 FYNNEI. As DNA, the CDR3 is TGTGCCAGCATTTTGCGGGATCGCACAGATACGCAGTATTTT. It is translated as CASILRDRTDTQYF.

This rearrangement joins TRBV13 to TRBJ2-7; no clear D gene. Germline V gene sequence: CDR1 PRHDT, CDR2 FYEKMQ (reference sequence). V was clipped by 3 bases and J by 1 base, with 16 bases between them. CDR3 length equals 16 residues. Here the CDR3 DNA reads TGTGCCAGCAGCTTGTCCAGACTGGATACTTCCTACGAGCAGTACTTC. This encodes CASSLSRLDTSYEQYF.

The rearrangement uses TRBV28 and TRBJ2-5; 8 bases match TRBD2. In germline, CDR1 is MDHEN, CDR2 SYDVKM. V gave up 6 bases and J gave up 1 base; unmatched junction bases: 7. The CDR3 spans 15 residues. The CDR3 coding sequence is TGTGCCAGCAGATCAGCGGGAGTTCCCCAAGAGACCCAGTACTTC. Amino acid sequence: CASRSAGVPQETQYF.

The chain uses TRBV29-1 and TRBJ2-3; D is perhaps TRBD1 or TRBD2 (5 bases each). The CDR3 covers 12 residues. Germline CDR1 is SQVTM and CDR2 is ANQGSEA. V lost 4 bases, J lost 4 bases, and 9 bases lay in between. CDR3 amino acids: CSVVGVPDTQYF. For the CDR3, the DNA is TGCAGCGTTGTGGGGGTCCCAGATACGCAGTATTTT.

The chain has TRBV2 and TRBJ1-3, with D hard to call. Between the trimmed V and J ends, which lost 2 bases and 0 bases, there was a span of 5 bases. The CDR3 has 14 residues. Germline CDR1 and CDR2: SNHLY and FYNNEI. This CDR3 reads CASSEMYSGNTIYF. For the CDR3, the DNA is TGTGCCAGCAGTGAAATGTACTCTGGAAACACCATATATTTT.

The V and J genes are TRBV29-1 and TRBJ1-4; D is uncertain. Germline V gene lookup returns CDR1 SQVTM and CDR2 ANQGSEA. The CDR3 has 12 amino acids. V was pared by 2 bases and J by 8 bases, with 9 bases between. The chain's CDR3 is CSVEISAEKLFF. Written as DNA, the CDR3 is TGCAGCGTTGAAATTTCTGCGGAAAAACTGTTTTTT.

This chain joins TRBV19 and TRBJ2-3; weak D call: TRBD2 (6 bases). The CDR3 runs 15 residues. Per the germline V gene, CDR1 is LNHDA and CDR2 is SQIVND (reference sequence). Trimming left V 7 bases short and J 5 bases short, with 19 bases between. The CDR3 DNA follows: TGTGCCAGTAAAGGGAGGAGGGAGTCAGGAGATACGCAGTATTTT. The encoded protein is CASKGRRESGDTQYF.

The chain has TRBV28 and TRBJ2-7; D remains ambiguous. The germline V gene encodes CDR1 MDHEN and CDR2 SYDVKM. V was shortened by 5 bases and J by 0 bases, with 8 bases between the two germline ends. The CDR3 is 13 residues long. The DNA of the CDR3 is TGTGCCAGCAGTCTCGACGTCTCCTACGAGCAGTACTTC. It yields the protein CASSLDVSYEQYF.

The chain combines TRBV2 with TRBJ1-5, with D maybe TRBD1 (5 bases). V lost 7 bases and J 5 bases, leaving 12 bases between the germline ends. Per the germline V gene, CDR1 is SNHLY and CDR2 is FYNNEI. The CDR3 sequence is 13 residues long. The CDR3 region has the DNA TGTGCCAGCAACTTCAGGGAGGATCAGCCCCAGCATTTT. Protein: CASNFREDQPQHF.

The V gene is TRBV2, the J gene TRBJ2-7; 11 bases are a match to TRBD1. CDR1 is SNHLY, CDR2 FYNNEI, per germline. The CDR3 totals 14 residues. V lost 3 bases to trimming and J lost 4 bases; unmatched junction nucleotides: 2. For the CDR3, the DNA is TGTGCCAGCAGTGAGGACAGGGGGCGGTACGAGCAGTACTTC. This translates into CASSEDRGRYEQYF.

The V gene is TRBV14, the J gene TRBJ2-3; D possibly uses TRBD1 or TRBD2 (5 bases each). Germline V gives CDR1 SGHDN, CDR2 FVKESK. CDR3 length equals 16 residues. Trimming took off 2 bases at V and 6 bases at J, with 18 bases between the two ends. For the CDR3, the DNA is TGTGCCAGCAGCCAAAGTAACACGAGGGGATACGATACGCAGTATTTT. Its translation is CASSQSNTRGYDTQYF.